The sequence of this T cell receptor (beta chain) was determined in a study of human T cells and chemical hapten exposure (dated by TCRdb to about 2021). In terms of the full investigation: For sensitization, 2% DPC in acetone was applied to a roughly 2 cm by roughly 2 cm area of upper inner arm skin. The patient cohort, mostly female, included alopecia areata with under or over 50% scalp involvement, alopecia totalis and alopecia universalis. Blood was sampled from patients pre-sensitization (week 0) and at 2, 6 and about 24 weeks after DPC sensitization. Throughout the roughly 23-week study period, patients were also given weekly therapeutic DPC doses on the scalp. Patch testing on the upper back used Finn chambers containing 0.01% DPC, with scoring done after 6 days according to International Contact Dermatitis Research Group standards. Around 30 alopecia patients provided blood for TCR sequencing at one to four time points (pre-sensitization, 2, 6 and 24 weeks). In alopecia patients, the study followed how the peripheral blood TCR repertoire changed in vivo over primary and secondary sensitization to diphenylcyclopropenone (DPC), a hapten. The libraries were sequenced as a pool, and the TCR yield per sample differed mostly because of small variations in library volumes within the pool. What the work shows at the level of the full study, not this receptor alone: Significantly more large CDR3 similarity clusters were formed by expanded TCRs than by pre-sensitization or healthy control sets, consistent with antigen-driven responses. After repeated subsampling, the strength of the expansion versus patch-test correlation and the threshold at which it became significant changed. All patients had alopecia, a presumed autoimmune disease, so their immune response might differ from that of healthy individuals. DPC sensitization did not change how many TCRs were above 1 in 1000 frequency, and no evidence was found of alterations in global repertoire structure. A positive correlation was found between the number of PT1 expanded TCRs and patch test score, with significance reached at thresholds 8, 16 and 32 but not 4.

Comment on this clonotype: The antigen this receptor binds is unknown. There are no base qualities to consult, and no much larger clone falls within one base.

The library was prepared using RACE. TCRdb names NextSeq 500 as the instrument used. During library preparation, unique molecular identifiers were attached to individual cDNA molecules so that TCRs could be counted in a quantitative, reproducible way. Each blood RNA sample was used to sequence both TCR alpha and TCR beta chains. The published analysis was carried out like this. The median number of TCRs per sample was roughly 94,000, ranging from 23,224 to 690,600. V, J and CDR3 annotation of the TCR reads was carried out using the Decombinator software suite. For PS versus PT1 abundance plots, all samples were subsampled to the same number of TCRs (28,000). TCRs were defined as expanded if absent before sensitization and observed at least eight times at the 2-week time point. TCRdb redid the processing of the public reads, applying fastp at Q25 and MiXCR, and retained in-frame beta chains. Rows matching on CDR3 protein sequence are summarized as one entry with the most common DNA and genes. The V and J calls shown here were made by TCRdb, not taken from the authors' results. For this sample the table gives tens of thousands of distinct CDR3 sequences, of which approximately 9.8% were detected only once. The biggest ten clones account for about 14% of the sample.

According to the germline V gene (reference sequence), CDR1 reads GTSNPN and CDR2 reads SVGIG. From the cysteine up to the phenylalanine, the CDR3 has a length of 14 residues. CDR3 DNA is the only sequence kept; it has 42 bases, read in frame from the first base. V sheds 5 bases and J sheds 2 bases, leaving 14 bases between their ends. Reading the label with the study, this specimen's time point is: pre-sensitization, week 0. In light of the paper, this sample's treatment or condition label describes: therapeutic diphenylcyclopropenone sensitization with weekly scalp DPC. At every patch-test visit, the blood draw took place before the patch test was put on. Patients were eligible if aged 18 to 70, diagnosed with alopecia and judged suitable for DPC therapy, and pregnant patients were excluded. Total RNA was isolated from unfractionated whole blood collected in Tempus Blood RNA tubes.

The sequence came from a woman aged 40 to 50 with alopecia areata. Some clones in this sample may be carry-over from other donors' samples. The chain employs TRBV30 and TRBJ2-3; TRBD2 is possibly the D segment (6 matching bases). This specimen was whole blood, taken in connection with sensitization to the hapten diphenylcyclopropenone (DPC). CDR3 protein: CAWAPGLHTDTQYF. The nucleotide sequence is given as TGTGCCTGGGCCCCGGGACTCCACACAGATACGCAGTATTTT.